What follows is one T cell receptor (beta chain) and its context. The germline V gene has CDR1 GTSNPN and CDR2 SVGIG (reference sequence). V was pared by 2 bases and J by 0 bases, with 7 bases between. CDR3 length: 13 amino acids. This entry comes from a study of CD8 T cells in ankylosing spondylitis. TCRdb analysed the 5' RACE reads with MiXCR anew, one entry per CDR3 protein. In the table there are approximately 350,000 distinct CDR3 sequences, over 12% of which are singletons. The sequence came from a male donor with ankylosing spondylitis or in good health (not recorded which). The chain joins TRBV30 to TRBJ1-1; D might be TRBD1 (6 bases). The sample taken for sequencing was blood, either unsorted or a sorted T cell fraction (not recorded which). Here the CDR3 reads CAWSRGLNTEAFF. In DNA form, the CDR3 reads TGTGCCTGGAGTAGGGGGTTGAACACTGAAGCTTTCTTT.